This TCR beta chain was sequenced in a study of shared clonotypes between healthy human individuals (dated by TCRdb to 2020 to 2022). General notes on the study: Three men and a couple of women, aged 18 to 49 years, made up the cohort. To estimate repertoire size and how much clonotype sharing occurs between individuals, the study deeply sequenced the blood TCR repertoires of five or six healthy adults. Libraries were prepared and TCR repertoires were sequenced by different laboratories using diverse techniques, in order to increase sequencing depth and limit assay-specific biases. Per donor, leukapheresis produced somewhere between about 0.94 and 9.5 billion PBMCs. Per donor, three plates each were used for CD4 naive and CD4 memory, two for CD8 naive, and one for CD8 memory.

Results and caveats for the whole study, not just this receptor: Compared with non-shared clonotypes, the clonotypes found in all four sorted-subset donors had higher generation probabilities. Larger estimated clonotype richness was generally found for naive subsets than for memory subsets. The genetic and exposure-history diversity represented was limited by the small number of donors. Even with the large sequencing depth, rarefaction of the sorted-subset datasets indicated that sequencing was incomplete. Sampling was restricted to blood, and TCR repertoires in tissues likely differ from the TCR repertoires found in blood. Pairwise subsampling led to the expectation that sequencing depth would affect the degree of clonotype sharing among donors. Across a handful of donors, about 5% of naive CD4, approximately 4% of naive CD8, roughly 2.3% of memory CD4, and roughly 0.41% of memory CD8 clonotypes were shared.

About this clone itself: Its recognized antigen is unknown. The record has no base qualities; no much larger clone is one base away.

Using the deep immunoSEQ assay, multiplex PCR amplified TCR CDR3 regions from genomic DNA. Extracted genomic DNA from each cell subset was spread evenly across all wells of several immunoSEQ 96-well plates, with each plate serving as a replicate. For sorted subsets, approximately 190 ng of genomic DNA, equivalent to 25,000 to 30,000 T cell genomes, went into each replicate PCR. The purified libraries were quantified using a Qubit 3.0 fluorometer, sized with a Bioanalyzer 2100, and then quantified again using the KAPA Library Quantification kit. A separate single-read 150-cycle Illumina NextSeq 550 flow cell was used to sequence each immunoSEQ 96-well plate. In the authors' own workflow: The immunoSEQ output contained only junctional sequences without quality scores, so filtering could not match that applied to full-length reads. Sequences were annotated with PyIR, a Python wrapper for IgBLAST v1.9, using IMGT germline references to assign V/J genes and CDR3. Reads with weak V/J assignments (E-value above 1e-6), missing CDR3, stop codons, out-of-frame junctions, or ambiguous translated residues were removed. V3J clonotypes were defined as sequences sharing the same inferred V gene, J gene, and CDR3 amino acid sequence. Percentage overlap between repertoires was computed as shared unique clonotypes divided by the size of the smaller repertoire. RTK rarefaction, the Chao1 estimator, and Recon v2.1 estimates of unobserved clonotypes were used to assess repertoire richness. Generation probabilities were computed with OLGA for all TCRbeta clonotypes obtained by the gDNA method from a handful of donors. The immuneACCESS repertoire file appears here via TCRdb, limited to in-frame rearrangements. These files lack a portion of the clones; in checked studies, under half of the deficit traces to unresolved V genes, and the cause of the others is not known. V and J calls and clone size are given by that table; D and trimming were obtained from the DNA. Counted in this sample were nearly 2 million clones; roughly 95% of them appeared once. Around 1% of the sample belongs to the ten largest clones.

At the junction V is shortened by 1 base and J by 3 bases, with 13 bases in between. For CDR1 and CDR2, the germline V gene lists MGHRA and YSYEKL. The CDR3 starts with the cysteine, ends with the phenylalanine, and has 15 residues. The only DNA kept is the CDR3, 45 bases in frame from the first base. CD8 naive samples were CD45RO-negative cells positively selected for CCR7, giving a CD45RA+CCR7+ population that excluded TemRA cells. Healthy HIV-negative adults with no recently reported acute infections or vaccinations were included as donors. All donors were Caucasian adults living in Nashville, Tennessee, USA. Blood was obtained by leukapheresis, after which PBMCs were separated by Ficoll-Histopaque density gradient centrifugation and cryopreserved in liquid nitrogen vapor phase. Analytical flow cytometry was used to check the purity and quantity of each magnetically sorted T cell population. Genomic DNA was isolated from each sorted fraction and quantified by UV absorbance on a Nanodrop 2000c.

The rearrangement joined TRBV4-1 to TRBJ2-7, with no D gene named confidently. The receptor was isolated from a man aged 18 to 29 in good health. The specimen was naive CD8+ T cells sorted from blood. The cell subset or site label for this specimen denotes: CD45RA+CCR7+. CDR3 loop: CASSQGFDIFYEQYF. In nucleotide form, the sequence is TGCGCCAGCAGCCAAGGATTTGACATTTTCTACGAGCAGTACTTC.